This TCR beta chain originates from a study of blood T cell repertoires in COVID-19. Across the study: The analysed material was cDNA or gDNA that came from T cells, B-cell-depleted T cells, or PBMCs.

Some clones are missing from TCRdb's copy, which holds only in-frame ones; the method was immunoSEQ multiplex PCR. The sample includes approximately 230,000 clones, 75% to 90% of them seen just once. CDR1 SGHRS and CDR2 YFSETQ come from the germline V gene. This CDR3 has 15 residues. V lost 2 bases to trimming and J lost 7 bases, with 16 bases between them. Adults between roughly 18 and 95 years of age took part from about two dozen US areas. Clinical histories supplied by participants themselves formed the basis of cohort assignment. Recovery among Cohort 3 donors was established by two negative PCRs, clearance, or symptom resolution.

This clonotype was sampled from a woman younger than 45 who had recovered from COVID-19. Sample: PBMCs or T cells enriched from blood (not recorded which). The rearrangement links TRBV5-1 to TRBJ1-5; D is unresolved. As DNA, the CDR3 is TGCGCCAGCAGCTTAGAGGTAGGAGGTGGACAGCCCCAGCATTTT. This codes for CASSLEVGGGQPQHF.